The 8 T cell receptor beta chains presented below share a single source sample, sequenced in a study of blood T cell repertoires in COVID-19. The assay was immunoSEQ multiplex PCR, and TCRdb's table has in-frame clones only and misses some. The data contain roughly 270,000 clones, 85% of them singletons. Material for sequencing was PBMCs or T cells enriched from blood (not recorded which). The receptors derive from a woman aged 45 to 65 who had recovered from COVID-19.

The CDR3 sequence is CASSSGLAGGPETQYF. CDR3 DNA sequence: TGTGCCAGCAGCTCCGGACTAGCGGGGGGGCCGGAGACCCAGTACTTC. The J gene is TRBJ2-5, the V gene TRBV7-3, with 15 bases identical to TRBD2. The V gene's germline CDR1 is SGHTA and CDR2 FQGTGA. This CDR3 is 16 amino acids long. V lost 4 bases and J lost 5; bases outside the gene matches: 5.

V is TRBV7-9 and J is TRBJ2-4; 10 bases agree with TRBD2. This CDR3 is built from 18 residues. Germline CDR1 is SEHNR and CDR2 is FQNEAQ (reference sequence). J lost 0 bases, V lost 5 bases, and 10 bases had no gene match. CDR3: CASSRYTSGNVAKNIQYF. For the CDR3, the DNA is TGTGCCAGCAGCCGTTACACTAGCGGGAACGTAGCCAAAAACATTCAGTACTTC.

V is TRBV6-2 or TRBV6-3 and J is TRBJ2-7; 11 bases align to TRBD1. This CDR3 is built from 13 residues. Trimming cost V 6 bases and J 6 bases; bases outside gene matches: 4. CDR1 MNHEY and CDR2 SVGEGT come from the germline V gene. This chain's CDR3 is CASSEGTGGEQYF. The CDR3 DNA sequence: TGTGCCAGCAGCGAGGGGACAGGGGGCGAGCAGTACTTC.

In this sample, this clone turned up a few times. The rearrangement links TRBV4-1 to TRBJ1-1; TRBD1 might be the D (5 bases). Trimming stripped 0 bases from V and 3 bases from J, with 11 bases between. Germline CDR1 reads MGHRA; CDR2 reads YSYEKL. CDR3 length: 15 residues. CDR3 sequence reads: CASSQDLQGYTEAFF. The CDR3 DNA is TGCGCCAGCAGCCAAGATCTCCAGGGTTACACTGAAGCTTTCTTT.

The chain combines TRBV7-8 with TRBJ1-6; TRBD1 might be the D (6 bases). The CDR3 runs to 16 residues. V lost 0 bases, J lost 5 bases, and 11 bases lay in between. Germline V lookup: CDR1 SGHVS, CDR2 FQNEAQ. CDR3 sequence: CASSLASGHNNSPLHF. The CDR3 DNA is TGTGCCAGCAGCTTAGCATCGGGACATAATAATTCACCCCTCCACTTT.

The rearrangement uses TRBV7-9 and TRBJ1-1, with 8 bases fitting TRBD1. Per germline, CDR1 SEHNR and CDR2 FQNEAQ (reference sequence). V was clipped by 5 bases and J by 5 bases; unmatched bases: 4. This CDR3 has 13 amino acids. CDR3 sequence reads: CASSPQGVTEAFF. Written as DNA, the CDR3 is TGTGCCAGCAGCCCACAGGGGGTAACTGAAGCTTTCTTT.

This rearrangement joins TRBV12-5 to TRBJ2-4, with 9 nucleotides matching TRBD1. V dropped 3 bases and J dropped 12; count of bases not matched to a gene: 12. The CDR3 length is 15 residues. Germline CDR1 and CDR2: LGHNT and FRNRAP. Here the CDR3 DNA reads TGTGCTAGTGGTTTCCTGGGACAGGGTTGGAACGATCAGTACTTC. Its protein product is CASGFLGQGWNDQYF.

There are many counts of this clone. This rearrangement joins TRBV7-2 to TRBJ1-6; TRBD1 agrees at 8 bases. This CDR3 is 15 amino acids long. CDR1 SGHTA and CDR2 FQGNSA come from the germline V gene. V lost 4 bases to trimming and J lost 8 bases; unmatched junction nucleotides: 7. This chain's CDR3 is CASSYRQGRDSPLHF. The CDR3 region has the DNA TGTGCCAGCAGCTACCGACAGGGGCGGGATTCACCCCTCCACTTT.